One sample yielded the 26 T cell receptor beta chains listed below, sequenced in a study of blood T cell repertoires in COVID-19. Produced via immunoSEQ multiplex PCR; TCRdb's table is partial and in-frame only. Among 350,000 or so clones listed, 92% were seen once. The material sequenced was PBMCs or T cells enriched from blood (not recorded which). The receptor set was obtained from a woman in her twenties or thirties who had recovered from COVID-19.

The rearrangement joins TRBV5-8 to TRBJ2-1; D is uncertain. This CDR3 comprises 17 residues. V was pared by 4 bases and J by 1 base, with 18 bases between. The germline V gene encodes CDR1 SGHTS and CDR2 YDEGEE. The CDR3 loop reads CASSLVPFPGSYNEQFF. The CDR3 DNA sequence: TGTGCCAGCAGCCTTGTCCCGTTTCCGGGTTCCTACAATGAGCAGTTCTTC.

The CDR3 reads CASRKTGGGNTIYF. Written as DNA, the CDR3 is TGTGCCAGCAGAAAGACAGGGGGAGGAAACACCATATATTTT. The chain uses TRBV28 and TRBJ1-3; 9 positions match TRBD1. CDR1 and CDR2 (germline): MDHEN, SYDVKM. The CDR3 is 14 residues long. J gave up 4 bases and V 6 bases, and 4 bases lay outside the gene matches.

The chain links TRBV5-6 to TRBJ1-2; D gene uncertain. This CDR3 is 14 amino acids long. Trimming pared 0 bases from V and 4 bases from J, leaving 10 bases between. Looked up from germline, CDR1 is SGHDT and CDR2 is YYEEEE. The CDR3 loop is CASSLGQNFYGYTF. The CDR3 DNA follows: TGTGCCAGCAGCTTGGGGCAGAATTTCTATGGCTACACCTTC.

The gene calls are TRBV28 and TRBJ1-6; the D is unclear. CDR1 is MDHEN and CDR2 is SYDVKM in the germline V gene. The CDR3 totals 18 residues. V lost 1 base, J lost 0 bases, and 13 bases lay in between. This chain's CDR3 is CASSLYGFLSSYNSPLHF. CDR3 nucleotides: TGTGCCAGCAGTTTATACGGGTTCTTGAGCTCCTATAATTCACCCCTCCACTTT.

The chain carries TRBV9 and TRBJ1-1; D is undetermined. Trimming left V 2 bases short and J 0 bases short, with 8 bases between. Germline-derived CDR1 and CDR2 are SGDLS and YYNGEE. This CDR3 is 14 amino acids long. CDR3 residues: CASSVSSLNTEAFF. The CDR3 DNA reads TGTGCCAGCAGCGTTAGCAGCCTGAACACTGAAGCTTTCTTT.

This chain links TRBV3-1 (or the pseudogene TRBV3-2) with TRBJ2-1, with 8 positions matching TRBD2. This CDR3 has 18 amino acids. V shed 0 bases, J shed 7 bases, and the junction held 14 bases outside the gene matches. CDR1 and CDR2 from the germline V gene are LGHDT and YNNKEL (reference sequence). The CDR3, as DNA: TGTGCCAGCAGCCAAGAAAGGGTACGGGCGGGGGGAGGAAATGAGCAGTTCTTC. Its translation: CASSQERVRAGGGNEQFF.

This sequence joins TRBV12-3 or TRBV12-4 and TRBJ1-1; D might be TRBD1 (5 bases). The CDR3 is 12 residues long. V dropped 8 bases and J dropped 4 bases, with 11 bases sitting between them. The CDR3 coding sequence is TGTGCCAGCCGGGGGGTAGGCACTGAAGCTTTCTTT. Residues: CASRGVGTEAFF.

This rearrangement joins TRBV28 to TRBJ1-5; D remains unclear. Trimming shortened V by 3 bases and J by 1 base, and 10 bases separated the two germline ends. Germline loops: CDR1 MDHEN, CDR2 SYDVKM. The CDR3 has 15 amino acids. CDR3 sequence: CASSFLSGSNQPQHF. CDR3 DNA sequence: TGTGCCAGCAGTTTCCTCAGCGGGAGCAATCAGCCCCAGCATTTT.

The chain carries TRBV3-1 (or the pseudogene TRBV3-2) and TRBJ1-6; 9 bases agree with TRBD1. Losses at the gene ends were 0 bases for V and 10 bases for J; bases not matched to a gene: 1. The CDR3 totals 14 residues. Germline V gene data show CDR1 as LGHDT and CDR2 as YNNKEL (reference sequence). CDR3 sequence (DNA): TGTGCCAGCAGCCAAGATACAGGGGGCTCACCCCTCCACTTT. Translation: CASSQDTGGSPLHF.

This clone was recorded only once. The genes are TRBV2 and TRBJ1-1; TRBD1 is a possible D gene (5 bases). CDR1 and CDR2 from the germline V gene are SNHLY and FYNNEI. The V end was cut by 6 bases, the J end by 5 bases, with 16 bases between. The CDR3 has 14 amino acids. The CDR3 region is CASSVYEGHTEAFF. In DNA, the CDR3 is TGTGCCAGCAGCGTCTATGAAGGACATACTGAAGCTTTCTTT. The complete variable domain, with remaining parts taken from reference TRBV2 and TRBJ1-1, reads EPEVTQTPSHQVTQMGQEVILRCVPISNHLYFYWYRQILGQKVEFLVSFYNNEISEKSEIFDDQFSVERPDGSNFTLKIRSTKLEDSAMYFCASSVYEGHTEAFFGQGTRLTVV.

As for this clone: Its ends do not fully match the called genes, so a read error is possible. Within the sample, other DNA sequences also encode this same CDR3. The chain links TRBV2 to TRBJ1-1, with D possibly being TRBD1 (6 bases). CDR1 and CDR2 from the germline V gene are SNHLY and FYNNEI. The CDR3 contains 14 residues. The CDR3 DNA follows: TGTGCCAGCAGTGATCAGGGGATGAATACTGAAGCTTTCTTT. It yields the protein CASSDQGMNTEAFF.

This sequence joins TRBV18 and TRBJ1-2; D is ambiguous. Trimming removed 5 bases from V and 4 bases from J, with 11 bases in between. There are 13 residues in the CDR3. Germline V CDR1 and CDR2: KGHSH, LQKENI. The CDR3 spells CASSARGPYGYTF. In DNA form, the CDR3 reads TGTGCCAGCTCAGCCCGGGGTCCCTATGGCTACACCTTC.

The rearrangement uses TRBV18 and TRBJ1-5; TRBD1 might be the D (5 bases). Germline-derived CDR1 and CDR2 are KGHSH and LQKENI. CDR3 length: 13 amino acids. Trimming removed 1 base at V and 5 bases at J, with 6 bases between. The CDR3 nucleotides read TGTGCCAGCTCACCACGGGGGGATCAGCCCCAGCATTTT. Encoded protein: CASSPRGDQPQHF.

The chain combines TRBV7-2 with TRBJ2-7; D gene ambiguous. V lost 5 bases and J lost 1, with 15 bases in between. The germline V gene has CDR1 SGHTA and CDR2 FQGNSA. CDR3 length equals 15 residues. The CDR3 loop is CASSPWQVGSYEQYF. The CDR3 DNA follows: TGTGCCAGCAGCCCCTGGCAGGTTGGATCCTACGAGCAGTACTTC. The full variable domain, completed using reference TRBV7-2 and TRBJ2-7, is GAGVSQSPSNKVTEKGKDVELRCDPISGHTALYWYRQSLGQGLEFLIYFQGNSAPDKSGLPSDRFSAERTGGSVSTLTIQRTQQEDSAVYLCASSPWQVGSYEQYFGPGTRLTVT.

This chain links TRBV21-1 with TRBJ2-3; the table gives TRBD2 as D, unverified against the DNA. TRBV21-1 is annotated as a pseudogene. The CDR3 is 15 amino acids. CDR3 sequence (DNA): TGTGCCAGCAATCTGGTCCCCGAGGGGACTAGGGCGCAGTATTTT. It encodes CASNLVPEGTRAQYF.

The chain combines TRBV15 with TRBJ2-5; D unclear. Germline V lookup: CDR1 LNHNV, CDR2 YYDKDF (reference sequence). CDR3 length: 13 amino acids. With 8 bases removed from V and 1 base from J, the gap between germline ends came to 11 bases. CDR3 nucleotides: TGTGCCACCCGAGATTTGCTCCAAGAGACCCAGTACTTC. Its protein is CATRDLLQETQYF.

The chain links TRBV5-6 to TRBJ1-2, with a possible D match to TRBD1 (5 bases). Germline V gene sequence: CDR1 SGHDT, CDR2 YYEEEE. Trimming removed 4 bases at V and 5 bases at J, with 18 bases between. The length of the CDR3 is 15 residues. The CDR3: CASSAGPNVGYGYTF. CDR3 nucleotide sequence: TGTGCCAGCAGCGCGGGACCGAACGTAGGATATGGCTACACCTTC.

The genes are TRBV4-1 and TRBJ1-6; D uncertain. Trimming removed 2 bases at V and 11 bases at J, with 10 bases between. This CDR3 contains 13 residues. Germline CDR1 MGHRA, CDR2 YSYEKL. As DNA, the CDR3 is TGCGCCAGCAGCCAATACGACCAGGCACCCCTCCACTTT. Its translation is CASSQYDQAPLHF.

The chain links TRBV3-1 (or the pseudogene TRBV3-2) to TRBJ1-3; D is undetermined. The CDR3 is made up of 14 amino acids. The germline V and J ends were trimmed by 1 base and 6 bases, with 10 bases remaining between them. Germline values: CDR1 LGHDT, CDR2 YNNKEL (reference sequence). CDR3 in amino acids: CASSQVGSLNTIYF. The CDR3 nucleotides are TGTGCCAGCAGCCAAGTGGGCAGCCTAAACACCATATATTTT.

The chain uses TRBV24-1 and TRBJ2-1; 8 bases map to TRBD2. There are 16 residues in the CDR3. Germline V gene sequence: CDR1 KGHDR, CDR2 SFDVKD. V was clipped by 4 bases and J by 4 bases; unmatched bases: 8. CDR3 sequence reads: CATSDPGGRVYNEQFF. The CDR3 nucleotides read TGTGCCACCAGTGACCCGGGGGGGCGTGTTTACAATGAGCAGTTCTTC.

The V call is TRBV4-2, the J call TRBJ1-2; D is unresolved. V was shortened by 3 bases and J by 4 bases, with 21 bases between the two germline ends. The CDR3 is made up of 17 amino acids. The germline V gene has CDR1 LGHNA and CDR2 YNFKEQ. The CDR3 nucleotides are TGTGCCAGCAGCCAGAGTACAACAGCTAACTTGTTCTATGGCTACACCTTC. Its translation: CASSQSTTANLFYGYTF.

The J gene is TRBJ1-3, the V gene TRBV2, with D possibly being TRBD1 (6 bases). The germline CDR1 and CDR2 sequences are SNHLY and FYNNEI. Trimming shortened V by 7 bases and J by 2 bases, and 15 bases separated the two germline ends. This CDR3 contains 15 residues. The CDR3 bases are TGTGCCAGCACCGAACAGGGAGGGACTGGAAACACCATATATTTT. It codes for CASTEQGGTGNTIYF. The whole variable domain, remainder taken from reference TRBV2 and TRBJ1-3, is EPEVTQTPSHQVTQMGQEVILRCVPISNHLYFYWYRQILGQKVEFLVSFYNNEISEKSEIFDDQFSVERPDGSNFTLKIRSTKLEDSAMYFCASTEQGGTGNTIYFGEGSWLTVV.

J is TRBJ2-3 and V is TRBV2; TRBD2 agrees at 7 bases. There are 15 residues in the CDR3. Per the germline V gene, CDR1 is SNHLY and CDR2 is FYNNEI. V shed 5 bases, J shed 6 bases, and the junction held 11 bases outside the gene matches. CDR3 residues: CASSPREGLGDTQYF. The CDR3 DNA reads TGTGCCAGCAGTCCGAGGGAGGGGTTAGGGGATACGCAGTATTTT.

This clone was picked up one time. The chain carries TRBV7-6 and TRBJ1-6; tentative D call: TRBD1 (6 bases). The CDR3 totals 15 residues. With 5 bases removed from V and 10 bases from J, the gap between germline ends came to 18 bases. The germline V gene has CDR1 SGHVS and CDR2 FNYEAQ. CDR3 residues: CASSETTGLESPLHF. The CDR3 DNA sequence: TGTGCCAGCAGCGAGACCACAGGGCTGGAATCACCCCTCCACTTT.

CDR3 DNA sequence: TGTGCCAGCAAGACAGGGAACACTGAAGCTTTCTTT. Translated, it gives CASKTGNTEAFF. The chain carries TRBV7-9 and TRBJ1-1; D may be TRBD1 (6 bases). The CDR3 length is 12 residues. Trimming stripped 7 bases from V and 1 base from J, with 7 bases between. The germline gives CDR1 SEHNR, CDR2 FQNEAQ (reference sequence).

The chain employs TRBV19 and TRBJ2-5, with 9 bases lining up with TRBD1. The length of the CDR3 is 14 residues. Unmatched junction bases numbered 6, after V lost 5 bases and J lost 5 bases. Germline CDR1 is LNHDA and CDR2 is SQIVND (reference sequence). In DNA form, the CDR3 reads TGTGCCAGTAGTCCCCACAGGGGGCGGGAGACCCAGTACTTC. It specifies CASSPHRGRETQYF.